These 28 T cell receptor beta chains came from one sample sequenced in a study of control samples from healthy donors and cancer patients. Only in-frame clones appear in the TCRdb table, and some are missing; sequencing was by immunoSEQ multiplex PCR. The data hold about 73,000 clones, with over 85% observed a single time. Sequencing input: PBMCs. The source of these receptors is a man aged 55 to 70 with lung cancer.

This chain links TRBV7-3 with TRBJ1-2, with TRBD1 matching 8 bases. J lost 6 bases, V lost 4 bases, and 13 bases had no gene match. CDR1 is SGHTA, CDR2 FQGTGA, per germline. CDR3 length: 16 residues. The CDR3 DNA follows: TGTGCCAGCAGCTCCCCGAATGGACAGGGAGGTGATGGCTACACCTTC. Translating gives CASSSPNGQGGDGYTF. The variable domain in full, completed from reference TRBV7-3 and TRBJ1-2, reads GAGVSQTPSNKVTEKGKYVELRCDPISGHTALYWYRQSLGQGPEFLIYFQGTGAADDSGLPNDRFFAVRPEGSVSTLKIQRTERGDSAVYLCASSSPNGQGGDGYTFGSGTRLTVV.

This chain uses TRBV10-3 with TRBJ2-1, with 9 bases aligning to TRBD2. The V and J ends lost 6 bases and 4 bases, in that order; junction bases with no gene match: 4. Per germline, CDR1 ENHRY and CDR2 SYGVKD. The CDR3 spans 14 residues. This CDR3 is CAISLAGSYNEQFF. CDR3 nucleotide sequence: TGTGCCATCAGCCTAGCGGGGTCGTACAATGAGCAGTTCTTC.

The rearrangement joins TRBV9 to TRBJ2-3; D perhaps matches TRBD2 (6 bases). V lost 5 bases to trimming and J lost 3 bases, with 13 bases between them. Per germline, CDR1 SGDLS and CDR2 YYNGEE. The CDR3 loop spans 14 amino acids. In nucleotides, the CDR3 is TGTGCCAGCAGTGACCTCGGAGGGACAGATACGCAGTATTTT. This codes for CASSDLGGTDTQYF.

The chain combines TRBV19 with TRBJ1-4; TRBD1 matches 8 bases. Germline trimming cut 4 bases from V and 8 bases from J; bases unmatched to any gene: 12. CDR1 is LNHDA and CDR2 is SQIVND in the germline V gene (reference sequence). This CDR3 is 16 amino acids long. The CDR3 DNA sequence: TGTGCCAGTAGTACAGGACAGGGACGGAGAGGAGAAAAACTGTTTTTT. It codes for CASSTGQGRRGEKLFF.

The chain carries TRBV19 and TRBJ1-1, with 7 bases lining up with TRBD1. Germline CDR1 reads LNHDA; CDR2 reads SQIVND (reference sequence). This CDR3 contains 14 residues. V lost 3 bases, J lost 4 bases, and 5 bases stayed unmatched. CDR3 sequence: CASSIKQGVTEAFF. CDR3 in DNA: TGTGCCAGTAGTATTAAGCAGGGGGTCACTGAAGCTTTCTTT.

The V call is TRBV19, the J call TRBJ1-1, with 7 bases matching TRBD1. V dropped 6 bases and J dropped 0; count of bases not matched to a gene: 10. This CDR3 spans 16 amino acids. Germline V gene lookup returns CDR1 LNHDA and CDR2 SQIVND (reference sequence). CDR3 in amino acids: CASSKIDRALNTEAFF. The CDR3 DNA reads TGTGCCAGTAGCAAAATAGACAGGGCTCTGAACACTGAAGCTTTCTTT. The variable domain in full, completed from reference TRBV19 and TRBJ1-1, reads DGGITQSPKYLFRKEGQNVTLSCEQNLNHDAMYWYRQDPGQGLRLIYYSQIVNDFQKGDIAEGYSVSREKKESFPLTVTSAQKNPTAFYLCASSKIDRALNTEAFFGQGTRLTVV.

The chain carries TRBV18 and TRBJ1-1; D possibly corresponds to TRBD1 (5 bases). Germline lookup yields CDR1 KGHSH and CDR2 LQKENI. This CDR3 has 15 residues. V was shortened by 3 bases and J by 0 bases, with 11 bases between the two germline ends. The CDR3 nucleotides are TGTGCCAGCTCACCCTTGACAGCCATGAACACTGAAGCTTTCTTT. Translation: CASSPLTAMNTEAFF.

This sequence joins TRBV25-1 and TRBJ1-1; 7 nucleotides line up with TRBD1. Trimming removed 3 bases from V and 0 bases from J; junction bases left unmatched: 10. In germline, CDR1 is MGHDK, CDR2 SYGVNS. This CDR3 is 17 amino acids long. The chain's CDR3 is CASSDSDRRTLNTEAFF. For the CDR3, the DNA is TGTGCCAGCAGTGACTCGGACAGGCGAACGTTGAACACTGAAGCTTTCTTT.

The V gene is TRBV6-5, the J gene TRBJ1-4, with 7 positions matching TRBD1. V lost 4 bases, J lost 3 bases, and 5 bases stayed unmatched. The CDR3 runs to 15 residues. Germline CDR1 is MNHEY and CDR2 is SVGAGI. The CDR3 DNA is TGTGCCAGCAGTTTTTTGACAGGGTCTAATGAAAAACTGTTTTTT. Protein product: CASSFLTGSNEKLFF.

V and J are TRBV3-1 (or the pseudogene TRBV3-2) and TRBJ1-6, with D hard to call. The V gene's germline CDR1 is LGHDT and CDR2 YNNKEL (reference sequence). The CDR3 is 13 amino acids. Trimming took 1 base from V and 9 from J, leaving 7 bases between them. CDR3 nucleotides: TGTGCCAGCAGCCAAGGTCCTAGTTCACCCCTCCACTTT. This sequence encodes CASSQGPSSPLHF.

The CDR3 region is CASSLDRATGELFF. The CDR3 nucleotides read TGTGCCAGCAGCTTAGATAGGGCCACCGGGGAGCTGTTTTTT. This chain joins TRBV7-8 and TRBJ2-2; no clear D gene. CDR3 length: 14 amino acids. Germline V lookup: CDR1 SGHVS, CDR2 FQNEAQ. Trimming removed 1 base from V and 4 bases from J, with 7 bases in between.

V usage is TRBV6-4 and J usage is TRBJ1-1; no definite D call. This CDR3 has 13 amino acids. In germline, CDR1 is MRHNA, CDR2 SNTAGT. V was cut by 0 bases and J by 5 bases, with 7 bases left in between. CDR3 in amino acids: CASSDSAETEAFF. The CDR3 DNA reads as TGTGCCAGCAGTGACTCGGCGGAGACTGAAGCTTTCTTT.

This chain joins TRBV10-3 and TRBJ2-7; tentative D call: TRBD2 (7 bases). Looked up from germline, CDR1 is ENHRY and CDR2 is SYGVKD. V was trimmed by 9 bases and J by 2 bases, leaving 14 bases between them. The CDR3 length is 13 residues. The CDR3 loop is CAMVGGATYEQYV. Written as DNA, the CDR3 is TGTGCCATGGTGGGGGGGGCGACCTACGAGCAGTACGTC.

This rearrangement joins TRBV6-5 to TRBJ2-3; D is possibly TRBD1 (5 bases). This CDR3 comprises 14 residues. V gave up 7 bases and J gave up 2 bases, with 13 bases separating them. Germline V gene data show CDR1 as MNHEY and CDR2 as SVGAGI. The CDR3 is CASTPLDTTDTQYF. The CDR3 nucleotides are TGTGCCAGCACCCCCCTGGACACCACAGATACGCAGTATTTT.

This chain joins TRBV4-2 and TRBJ2-5; no clear D gene. Germline V gives CDR1 LGHNA, CDR2 YNFKEQ. Between the trimmed V and J ends, which lost 1 base and 4 bases, there was a span of 13 bases. The CDR3 consists of 15 residues. As DNA, the CDR3 is TGTGCCAGCAGCCAAGGGGGTGTAGGTCGAGAGACCCAGTACTTC. Translated: CASSQGGVGRETQYF.

This clone occurred once. The CDR3 loop is CASSDWPGGNEKLFF. DNA of the CDR3: TGCGCCAGCAGTGATTGGCCCGGGGGTAATGAAAAACTGTTTTTT. This chain joins TRBV10-2 and TRBJ1-4, with D possibly being TRBD1 (5 bases). The CDR3 sequence is 15 residues long. The ends were cut back, 3 bases at V and 4 bases at J, with 12 bases in the middle. Germline CDR1 is WSHSY and CDR2 is SAAADI.

The V and J genes are TRBV6-5 and TRBJ1-5, with D uncertain. CDR1 is MNHEY, CDR2 SVGAGI, per germline. V shed 8 bases and J shed 4 bases, with 9 bases lying between them. The CDR3 has 12 amino acids. This chain's CDR3 is CASQYPNQPQHF. CDR3 DNA: TGTGCCAGCCAGTACCCGAATCAGCCCCAGCATTTT.

The rearrangement links TRBV5-1 to TRBJ1-2; TRBD1 agrees at 8 bases. J was trimmed by 4 bases and V by 2 bases; bases with no gene match: 7. Germline V lookup: CDR1 SGHRS, CDR2 YFSETQ. The CDR3 spans 15 residues. The CDR3 DNA reads as TGCGCCAGCAGCTTCGGACAGGGCAGGAGCTATGGCTACACCTTC. Protein sequence: CASSFGQGRSYGYTF.

V and J are TRBV30 and TRBJ1-1; D may be TRBD1 (5 bases). Germline V gene data show CDR1 as GTSNPN and CDR2 as SVGIG (reference sequence). The V end lost 5 bases, the J end lost 7 bases, and 23 bases lay between the germline ends. The CDR3 consists of 15 residues. In DNA, the CDR3 is TGTGCCTGGGCTTCGGGACGGCTGGGGGGGGATGAAGCTTTCTTT. This gives the protein CAWASGRLGGDEAFF.

J is TRBJ2-1 and V is TRBV25-1; 13 bases map to TRBD2. Germline V gives CDR1 MGHDK, CDR2 SYGVNS. J lost 10 bases, V lost 8 bases, and 11 bases had no gene match. The CDR3 sequence is 15 residues long. The CDR3 protein is CASRLAGGQAGEQFF. In DNA form, the CDR3 reads TGTGCCAGCCGACTAGCGGGGGGTCAAGCCGGGGAGCAGTTCTTC. The variable domain in full, completed from reference TRBV25-1 and TRBJ2-1, reads EADIYQTPRYLVIGTGKKITLECSQTMGHDKMYWYQQDPGMELHLIHYSYGVNSTEKGDLSSESTVSRIRTEHFPLTLESARPSHTSQYLCASRLAGGQAGEQFFGPGTRLTVL.

The genes are TRBV4-1 and TRBJ1-6; D remains ambiguous. Germline V gene sequence: CDR1 MGHRA, CDR2 YSYEKL. Between the trimmed V and J ends, which lost 4 bases and 5 bases, there was a span of 9 bases. The CDR3 has 14 amino acids. The CDR3 region is CASSLVENNSPLHF. CDR3 bases: TGCGCCAGCAGCCTTGTAGAGAATAATTCACCCCTCCACTTT.

CDR3 amino acids: CASSVQSASYNEQFF. CDR3 sequence (DNA): TGTGCCAGCAGCGTTCAGTCTGCCTCATACAATGAGCAGTTCTTC. The chain couples TRBV9 to TRBJ2-1; no clear D gene. V was pared by 2 bases and J by 4 bases, with 13 bases between. This CDR3 comprises 15 residues. CDR1 SGDLS and CDR2 YYNGEE come from the germline V gene.

The chain combines TRBV24-1 with TRBJ1-2; D perhaps matches TRBD1 (5 bases). The CDR3 is made up of 13 amino acids. CDR1 is KGHDR and CDR2 is SFDVKD in the germline V gene. The V gene lost 7 bases and the J gene lost 4 bases, with 12 bases spanning the gap. CDR3 protein: CATSDGAAYGYTF. The CDR3, as DNA: TGTGCCACCAGCGACGGGGCAGCCTATGGCTACACCTTC.

The chain is built from TRBV20-1 and TRBJ1-1; no clear D gene. Germline values: CDR1 DFQATT, CDR2 SNEGSKA (reference sequence). The V end was cut by 4 bases, the J end by 1 base, with 4 bases between. The CDR3 extends over 11 amino acids. CDR3 DNA sequence: TGCAGTGCTAAAGAGAACACTGAAGCTTTCTTT. This sequence encodes CSAKENTEAFF.

The chain is built from TRBV24-1 and TRBJ1-5; 7 bases match TRBD1. The J segment lost 0 bases and the V segment lost 4 bases, leaving 5 bases of the junction unmatched. The CDR3 covers 16 residues. Germline assignment: CDR1 KGHDR and CDR2 SFDVKD. The CDR3 is CATSDRNRGSNQPQHF. The CDR3 nucleotides read TGTGCCACCAGTGACCGAAACAGGGGTAGCAATCAGCCCCAGCATTTT.

This clone was observed a single time. The V gene is TRBV6-2 or TRBV6-3, the J gene TRBJ2-1; D remains ambiguous. The CDR3 has 15 amino acids. V lost 3 bases and J 11 bases, leaving 20 bases between the germline ends. The germline CDR1 and CDR2 sequences are MNHEY and SVGEGT. CDR3 region: CASSYSSKATIKQFF. The CDR3 bases are TGTGCCAGCAGTTATTCTTCGAAGGCTACAATAAAGCAGTTCTTC.

The chain has TRBV7-9 and TRBJ1-3; D not certain. Per the germline V gene, CDR1 is SEHNR and CDR2 is FQNEAQ (reference sequence). The CDR3 is 13 residues long. V was cut by 4 bases and J by 0 bases, with 4 bases left in between. CDR3 sequence: CASSSNSGNTIYF. The CDR3 region has the DNA TGTGCCAGCAGCTCTAACTCTGGAAACACCATATATTTT.

This clone was observed a handful of times. This CDR3 is CASENGGGTDTQYF. The CDR3 DNA reads TGTGCCAGTGAAAACGGGGGAGGCACAGATACGCAGTATTTT. V and J are TRBV5-6 and TRBJ2-3; a weak D match, TRBD2 (6 bases). The CDR3 has 14 residues. The V end was cut by 8 bases, the J end by 1 base, with 14 bases between. Germline lookup yields CDR1 SGHDT and CDR2 YYEEEE.